This paragraph covers one TCR beta chain sequence. This entry belongs to a study of blood T cell repertoires in COVID-19. As for the study in general: The samples span acute and convalescent COVID-19 from the United States, Italy and Spain. PBMCs, B-cell-depleted T cells, or T cells provided the cDNA or gDNA that made up the material.

Original handling: Cell counts per sample came from amplifying reference gene primers. TCRdb's table, derived via immunoSEQ multiplex PCR, lists solely in-frame clones and lacks some. V and J calls and clone size are those listed in that table; D and trimming were worked out from the DNA. The repertoire holds tens of thousands of clones, with roughly four fifths as singletons. Germline V gives CDR1 SNHLY, CDR2 FYNNEI. The V gene end was trimmed by 6 bases and the J gene end by 0 bases; junction bases not matched to a gene: 11. The CDR3 totals 18 residues. This clonotype was obtained from a man aged 55 to 70 with active COVID-19. Sequencing was performed on peripheral blood. This rearrangement joins TRBV2 to TRBJ2-1, with 10 positions matching TRBD2. The CDR3 region has the DNA TGTGCCAGCAGAGTCGCTCCAGCTAGCGGGAGCTCCTACAATGAGCAGTTCTTC. It codes for CASRVAPASGSSYNEQFF.